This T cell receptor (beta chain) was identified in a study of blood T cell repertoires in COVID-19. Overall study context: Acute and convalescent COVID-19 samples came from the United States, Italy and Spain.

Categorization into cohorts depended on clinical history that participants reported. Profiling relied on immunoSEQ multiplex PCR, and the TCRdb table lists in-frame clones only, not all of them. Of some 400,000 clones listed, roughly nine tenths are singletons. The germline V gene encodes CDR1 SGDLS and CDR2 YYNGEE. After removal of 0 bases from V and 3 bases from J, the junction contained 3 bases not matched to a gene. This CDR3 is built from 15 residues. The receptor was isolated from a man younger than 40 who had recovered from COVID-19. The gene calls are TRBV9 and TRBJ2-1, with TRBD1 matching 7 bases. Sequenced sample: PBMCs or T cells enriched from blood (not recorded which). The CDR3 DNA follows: TGTGCCAGCAGCGTAGGGGCAGGGGGCTACAATGAGCAGTTCTTC. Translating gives CASSVGAGGYNEQFF.